This T cell receptor (beta chain) stems from a study of T cell responses to AZD1222 COVID-19 vaccine. About this clone itself: Antigen specificity is unknown.

Sequencing used immunoSEQ multiplex PCR; TCRdb keeps in-frame clones, though not all of them. The data contain 100,000 to 120,000 clones, approximately 90% of them singletons. CDR3 length equals 13 residues. The V gene lost 3 bases and the J gene lost 2 bases, with 7 bases spanning the gap. General study findings and limits: Distributed over spike, vaccine-associated CD4 TCRs predominated at 160-218 and 743-854. Unmutated variant regions are reportedly the target of nearly half of TCRs that are spike-specific.

The sequence came from an adult in good health. V usage is TRBV12-3 or TRBV12-4 and J usage is TRBJ1-2; possibly TRBD1 for D (5 bases). The sample consisted of peripheral blood, taken on day 0 of MenACWY control vaccination. For the CDR3, the DNA is TGTGCCAGCAGTTTCCGGGGGAACTATGGCTACACCTTC. Protein sequence: CASSFRGNYGYTF.